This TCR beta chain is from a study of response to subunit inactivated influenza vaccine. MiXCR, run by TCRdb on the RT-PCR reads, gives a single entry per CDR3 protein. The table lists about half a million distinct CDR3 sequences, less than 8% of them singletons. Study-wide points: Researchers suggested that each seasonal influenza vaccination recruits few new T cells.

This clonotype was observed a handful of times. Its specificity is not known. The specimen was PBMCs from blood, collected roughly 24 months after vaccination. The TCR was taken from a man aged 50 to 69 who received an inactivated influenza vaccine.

The CDR3 DNA is TGTGCCAGCAGCACCAAACGGGGGACCGGCACCGGGGAGCTGTTTTTT. It specifies CASSTKRGTGTGELFF. The rearrangement links TRBV12-3 or TRBV12-4 to TRBJ2-2; possible D gene TRBD2, 6 bases. V dropped 6 bases and J dropped 4 bases, with 18 bases sitting between them. The CDR3 is 16 amino acids.